The present entry profiles one T cell receptor beta chain with its context. What it recognizes is unknown. Documented time point: late sampling 161 to 241 days after vaccination in a few convalescent patients. Stated treatment: roughly 10-day PBMC culture with coronavirus spike peptide pools or control peptides (ViraFEST assay). The record originates from a study of vaccination and CD4 T cells after COVID-19. Cultured CD4+ T cell DNA underwent sequencing with the Oncomine TCR Beta short-read assay. TCRdb re-derived calls from the PCR reads in MiXCR, one entry per CDR3 protein. Among roughly 20,000 distinct CDR3 sequences listed, 42% were seen once. The germline V gene has CDR1 DFQATT and CDR2 SNEGSKA (reference sequence). This CDR3 has 13 amino acids. Trimming pared 5 bases from V and 4 bases from J, leaving 13 bases between.

The TCR originated in a human donor who had recovered from COVID-19. This specimen consisted of CD4+ T cells from blood, cultured in vitro, obtained about 7 months after SARS-CoV-2 vaccination. The V and J genes are TRBV20-1 and TRBJ2-3; the D gene is possibly TRBD1 (6 bases). The CDR3 DNA follows: TGCAGTGCTCAAGGGGGAGTAGCAGATACGCAGTATTTT. Its translation: CSAQGGVADTQYF.